These 32 T cell receptor beta chains originate from one sample sequenced in a study of blood T cell repertoires in COVID-19. Method: immunoSEQ multiplex PCR; TCRdb's copy keeps in-frame clones and lacks some. The table shows about 300,000 clones, with 80% to 90% occurring only once. Sequencing was done on a sample of PBMCs or T cells enriched from blood (not recorded which). The receptors shown here come from a man aged 25-45 years who had recovered from COVID-19.

This chain links TRBV28 with TRBJ1-5, with D hard to call. Deletions cut 1 base from V and 7 bases from J, with 11 bases between. The CDR3 is made up of 14 amino acids. From germline, CDR1 is MDHEN and CDR2 SYDVKM. The CDR3, as DNA: TGTGCCAGCAGTTTATCGGTTGTTATGCAGCCCCAGCATTTT. Translating it yields CASSLSVVMQPQHF.

The chain carries TRBV30 and TRBJ2-5, with 10 bases that match TRBD2. V shed 3 bases, J shed 5 bases, and the junction held 6 bases outside the gene matches. The CDR3 consists of 14 residues. The germline V gene encodes CDR1 GTSNPN and CDR2 SVGIG (reference sequence). The CDR3 nucleotides read TGTGCCTGGAGCCTAGCGGGAGTGGGGGAGACCCAGTACTTC. Its translation: CAWSLAGVGETQYF.

In DNA form, the CDR3 reads TGTGCCAACAGAAGTCCAGGGATTAACTATGGCTACACCTTC. Translation gives CANRSPGINYGYTF. The chain recombines TRBV6-5 with TRBJ1-2; D may be TRBD1 (5 bases). This CDR3 region has 14 residues. Deletions cut 10 bases from V and 1 base from J, with 16 bases between. Germline lookup yields CDR1 MNHEY and CDR2 SVGAGI.

This clone was recorded a few times. The V gene is TRBV19, the J gene TRBJ1-1; no clear D. The CDR3 is 13 residues long. Germline CDR1 LNHDA, CDR2 SQIVND (reference sequence). V was trimmed by 5 bases and J by 3 bases, leaving 10 bases between them. This CDR3 reads CASSLTPDTEAFF. The CDR3 nucleotides are TGTGCCAGTAGTCTTACTCCGGACACTGAAGCTTTCTTT.

The J gene is TRBJ2-7, the V gene TRBV10-3; possibly TRBD1 for D (6 bases). Trimming took off 4 bases at V and 7 bases at J, with 17 bases between the two ends. The CDR3 sequence is 14 residues long. CDR1 is ENHRY and CDR2 is SYGVKD in the germline V gene. The CDR3 sequence: CAISGYPRGNEQYF. The CDR3 DNA follows: TGTGCCATCAGTGGTTACCCCAGGGGAAATGAGCAGTACTTC.

The V call is TRBV10-1, the J call TRBJ2-5, with TRBD2 matching over 7 bases. From germline, CDR1 is WNHNN and CDR2 SYGVQD (reference sequence). The CDR3 has 15 residues. The ends lost 5 bases at V and 1 base at J; junction bases unmatched: 7. CDR3 in DNA: TGCGCCAGCAGTCGCCGGGGCGGGGGCCAAGAGACCCAGTACTTC. This encodes CASSRRGGGQETQYF.

V gene TRBV10-2 combines with J gene TRBJ2-7, with 7 bases lining up with TRBD2. Germline V gene data show CDR1 as WSHSY and CDR2 as SAAADI. V was clipped by 4 bases and J by 4 bases; unmatched bases: 7. This CDR3 region has 14 residues. The CDR3 DNA follows: TGCGCCAGCAGTGCCGGGCGGGAGAGGTACGAGCAGTACTTC. Translating gives CASSAGRERYEQYF.

The rearrangement joins TRBV3-1 (or the pseudogene TRBV3-2) to TRBJ1-2; D may be TRBD1 (6 bases). The CDR3 contains 13 residues. V was trimmed by 2 bases and J by 8 bases, leaving 12 bases between them. CDR1 and CDR2 from the germline V gene are LGHDT and YNNKEL (reference sequence). The CDR3: CASSQRSGVGYTF. The CDR3 nucleotides are TGTGCCAGCAGCCAACGATCAGGGGTCGGCTACACCTTC.

V and J are TRBV7-9 and TRBJ1-4; no clear D gene. The CDR3 is 14 residues long. V gave up 1 base and J gave up 4 bases, with 7 bases separating them. The germline CDR1 and CDR2 sequences are SEHNR and FQNEAQ (reference sequence). Written as DNA, the CDR3 is TGTGCCAGCAGCTTAGGGCAGAATAATGAAAAACTGTTTTTT. Residues: CASSLGQNNEKLFF.

This clone was recorded only once. V gene TRBV30 combines with J gene TRBJ2-7; tentatively, D is TRBD2 (5 bases). Germline lookup yields CDR1 GTSNPN and CDR2 SVGIG (reference sequence). The CDR3 consists of 13 residues. The ends were cut back, 0 bases at V and 0 bases at J, with 6 bases in the middle. The CDR3 region is CAWSVGLSYEQYF. CDR3 coding DNA: TGTGCCTGGAGTGTAGGACTCTCCTACGAGCAGTACTTC.

To note about this clone: At the DNA level, this CDR3 is encoded by other sequences in the same sample as well. The chain has TRBV28 and TRBJ1-2; 8 nucleotides agree with TRBD1. Looked up from germline, CDR1 is MDHEN and CDR2 is SYDVKM. This CDR3 spans 14 amino acids. V lost 1 base, J lost 4 bases, and 2 bases stayed unmatched. CDR3 protein: CASSLLTGGYGYTF. The CDR3 DNA follows: TGTGCCAGCAGTTTATTAACAGGGGGCTATGGCTACACCTTC.

This chain links TRBV7-2 with TRBJ2-1; 8 nucleotides line up with TRBD2. The CDR3 runs 14 residues. V lost 4 bases to trimming and J lost 6 bases; unmatched junction nucleotides: 5. Germline assignment: CDR1 SGHTA and CDR2 FQGNSA. The CDR3 nucleotides read TGTGCCAGCAGCTACCGGGAGGGAGGCAATGAGCAGTTCTTC. Its translation: CASSYREGGNEQFF.

V usage is TRBV11-2 and J usage is TRBJ1-2; D unclear. Germline CDR1 SGHAT, CDR2 FQNNGV. V was pared by 3 bases and J by 4 bases, with 6 bases between. The CDR3 is 12 amino acids. CDR3 in DNA: TGTGCCAGCAGCTTGGCAGGCTATGGCTACACCTTC. Translating gives CASSLAGYGYTF.

The chain combines TRBV27 with TRBJ1-1, with unresolved D. The V and J ends lost 10 bases and 3 bases respectively, with 9 bases between them. Germline assignment: CDR1 MNHEY and CDR2 SMNVEV (reference sequence). The length of the CDR3 is 11 residues. CDR3 loop: CATTSYTEAFF. The CDR3 DNA follows: TGTGCCACCACATCGTACACTGAAGCTTTCTTT.

This clone was seen a single time. The gene calls are TRBV9 and TRBJ2-3, with 7 bases aligning to TRBD2. Germline V gene data show CDR1 as SGDLS and CDR2 as YYNGEE. The CDR3 runs to 14 residues. V was pared by 6 bases and J by 5 bases, with 9 bases of the junction left unmatched. The CDR3: CASNLAGVVDTQYF. The CDR3 nucleotides are TGTGCCAGCAACTTGGCGGGAGTGGTAGATACGCAGTATTTT.

The gene calls are TRBV5-1 and TRBJ2-2, with 8 bases that match TRBD1. This CDR3 is 16 amino acids long. From germline, CDR1 is SGHRS and CDR2 YFSETQ. Germline trimming cut 0 bases from V and 4 bases from J; bases unmatched to any gene: 5. The CDR3 region has the DNA TGCGCCAGCAGCTTGGGTGGCAGGGGGCTCACCGGGGAGCTGTTTTTT. Translating it yields CASSLGGRGLTGELFF.

J is TRBJ2-5 and V is TRBV29-1, with 10 bases fitting TRBD2. The CDR3 sequence is 12 residues long. Germline V gene sequence: CDR1 SQVTM, CDR2 ANQGSEA. CDR3 sequence: CSAAGGQKTQYF. The CDR3 DNA reads as TGCAGTGCAGCGGGGGGGCAAAAGACCCAGTACTTC.

The chain uses TRBV7-9 and TRBJ2-2, with 7 bases fitting TRBD2. Germline lookup yields CDR1 SEHNR and CDR2 FQNEAQ (reference sequence). The J segment lost 5 bases and the V segment lost 1 base, leaving 10 bases of the junction unmatched. There are 17 residues in the CDR3. As DNA, the CDR3 is TGTGCCAGCAGCTTAGGGAGTCACTGGACTAGGACCGGGGAGCTGTTTTTT. It codes for CASSLGSHWTRTGELFF.

The chain has TRBV6-1 and TRBJ2-5; D perhaps matches TRBD1 (6 bases). Trimming left V 0 bases short and J 4 bases short, with 12 bases between. The CDR3 has 15 residues. Germline V gene lookup returns CDR1 MNHNS and CDR2 SASEGT. The CDR3: CASSEAQGLGETQYF. CDR3 in DNA: TGTGCCAGCAGTGAAGCTCAGGGGCTGGGAGAGACCCAGTACTTC.

The chain has TRBV6-1 and TRBJ1-6, with 7 positions matching TRBD1. The CDR3 length is 15 residues. The V gene's germline CDR1 is MNHNS and CDR2 SASEGT. Unmatched junction bases numbered 8, after V lost 3 bases and J lost 9 bases. The CDR3 nucleotides are TGTGCCAGCAGTGATATGGAACAGGGGAGTTCACCCCTCCACTTT. Encoded protein: CASSDMEQGSSPLHF.

This clone was seen more than once but under ten times. CDR3 residues: CASSPQGSYGYTF. The CDR3 DNA follows: TGTGCCAGCAGTCCACAGGGGAGCTATGGCTACACCTTC. The chain carries TRBV6-5 and TRBJ1-2; 7 bases fit TRBD1. The V segment lost 5 bases and the J segment 4 bases; nucleotides outside the gene matches: 4. This CDR3 region has 13 residues. Germline V CDR1 and CDR2: MNHEY, SVGAGI.

V is TRBV10-3 and J is TRBJ2-3; D gene uncertain. Germline values: CDR1 ENHRY, CDR2 SYGVKD. The CDR3 totals 12 residues. With 2 bases removed from V and 5 bases from J, the gap between germline ends came to 5 bases. DNA for the CDR3: TGTGCCATCAGTGAGACTGAAGATACGCAGTATTTT. This sequence encodes CAISETEDTQYF.

The chain uses TRBV29-1 and TRBJ1-4; possible D gene TRBD1, 6 bases. Per the germline V gene, CDR1 is SQVTM and CDR2 is ANQGSEA. The CDR3 covers 12 residues. V was shortened by 6 bases and J by 2 bases, with 7 bases between the two germline ends. CDR3 coding DNA: TGCAGCGTACAGGGCACTAATGAAAAACTGTTTTTT. Translation: CSVQGTNEKLFF.

The chain links TRBV4-1 to TRBJ2-7, with D perhaps TRBD1 (6 bases). This CDR3 has 16 residues. Germline V lookup: CDR1 MGHRA, CDR2 YSYEKL. The germline V and J ends were trimmed by 6 bases and 2 bases, with 20 bases remaining between them. The CDR3 sequence is CASRYTSVGATYEQYF. The DNA of the CDR3 is TGCGCCAGCAGATATACTTCGGTGGGGGCCACCTACGAGCAGTACTTC.

The J gene is TRBJ2-7, the V gene TRBV20-1; D ambiguous. The V gene lost 3 bases and the J gene lost 3 bases, with 15 bases spanning the gap. The CDR3 spans 14 residues. CDR1 DFQATT and CDR2 SNEGSKA come from the germline V gene (reference sequence). The CDR3 reads CSASSGGYHYEQYF. CDR3 coding DNA: TGCAGTGCTAGTTCTGGCGGATACCACTACGAGCAGTACTTC.

The chain combines TRBV4-1 with TRBJ1-4; 7 bases fit TRBD1. CDR1 is MGHRA, CDR2 YSYEKL, per germline. V gave up 1 base and J gave up 8 bases; unmatched junction bases: 7. The CDR3 has 15 amino acids. CDR3 sequence reads: CASSQAPTGPEKLFF. The CDR3 nucleotides are TGCGCCAGCAGCCAAGCACCGACAGGGCCGGAAAAACTGTTTTTT.

The V gene is TRBV19, the J gene TRBJ2-6, with 8 bases matching TRBD1. This CDR3 has 17 amino acids. Trimming took 3 bases from V and 0 from J; bases not matched to a gene: 4. CDR1 and CDR2 (germline): LNHDA, SQIVND (reference sequence). This chain's CDR3 is CASSITGGSSGANVLTF. Here the CDR3 DNA reads TGTGCCAGTAGTATCACAGGGGGGAGCTCTGGGGCCAACGTCCTGACTTTC.

The rearrangement links TRBV4-1 to TRBJ1-2; the D gene is possibly TRBD1 (6 bases). Germline V CDR1 and CDR2: MGHRA, YSYEKL. Trimming cost V 2 bases and J 0 bases, with 19 bases left between them. CDR3 size: 18 residues. The CDR3 sequence: CASSQTPTGGLANYGYTF. CDR3 nucleotides: TGCGCCAGCAGCCAAACCCCCACGGGGGGCCTAGCTAACTATGGCTACACCTTC.

The genes are TRBV6-1 and TRBJ1-5; D gene uncertain. CDR3 length: 16 amino acids. Germline V gene data show CDR1 as MNHNS and CDR2 as SASEGT. The V end was cut by 2 bases, the J end by 4 bases, with 15 bases between. This CDR3 is CASSEKTTSWNQPQHF. CDR3 nucleotide sequence: TGTGCCAGCAGTGAAAAAACGACAAGTTGGAATCAGCCCCAGCATTTT.

This clone has a single count. Written as DNA, the CDR3 is TGTGCCAGCAGCTTACCCAGGGAATATGGCTACACCTTC. This codes for CASSLPREYGYTF. This sequence joins TRBV7-2 and TRBJ1-2; D is perhaps TRBD1 (5 bases). V lost 2 bases and J 5 bases, leaving 9 bases between the germline ends. CDR1 SGHTA and CDR2 FQGNSA come from the germline V gene. This CDR3 region has 13 residues.

The chain has TRBV11-2 and TRBJ2-7; D may be TRBD1 (5 bases). V was clipped by 5 bases and J by 5 bases, with 16 bases between them. This CDR3 comprises 14 residues. The germline CDR1 and CDR2 sequences are SGHAT and FQNNGV. This CDR3 reads CASSPPRQGNEQYF. CDR3 sequence (DNA): TGTGCCAGCAGCCCACCTAGGCAGGGCAACGAGCAGTACTTC. The whole variable domain, filled in from reference TRBV11-2 and TRBJ2-7, reads EAGVAQSPRYKIIEKRQSVAFWCNPISGHATLYWYQQILGQGPKLLIQFQNNGVVDDSQLPKDRFSAERLKGVDSTLKIQPAKLEDSAVYLCASSPPRQGNEQYFGPGTRLTVT.

This chain links TRBV6-5 with TRBJ1-2; D gene uncertain. This CDR3 is built from 15 residues. Germline V gene data show CDR1 as MNHEY and CDR2 as SVGAGI. The V gene lost 0 bases and the J gene lost 8 bases, with 16 bases spanning the gap. This CDR3 is CASSYSPGREVGYTF. CDR3 coding DNA: TGTGCCAGCAGTTACTCCCCCGGACGGGAGGTCGGCTACACCTTC.